The sample holds many counts of the clone carrying this T cell receptor (beta chain). Its antigen is not known. Losses at the gene ends were 8 bases for V and 0 bases for J; bases not matched to a gene: 3. The germline V gene has CDR1 GTSNPN and CDR2 SVGIG (reference sequence). This CDR3 comprises 13 residues. From about 0.4 ug of RNA, a library with molecular barcoded alpha/delta and beta/gamma adaptors was made. TCRdb fed the reads into MiXCR, producing one record per CDR3 protein. Of under 50,000 distinct CDR3 sequences listed, about 13% are singletons. This record belongs to a study of read filtering for tumor transcriptome and immune sequencing. Overall study: Patients were some 16 male and some 13 female, mean age around 70 years, range about 45 to 85. Revised staging placed roughly 8 patients in R-ISS I, some 17 in II, more than five in III. Whole-study findings and limits: IR-seq captured clonotypes deeper and more reliably than RNA-seq.

Every patient had bone marrow sampled while the disease was active. The sequence came from a donor at least 40 years old with multiple myeloma. Source material: a population of CD138-negative cells sorted from bone marrow. The chain uses TRBV30 and TRBJ2-1; TRBD2 matches 8 bases. This chain's CDR3 is CAQSGSSYNEQFF. In DNA, the CDR3 is TGTGCCCAGAGCGGGAGCTCCTACAATGAGCAGTTCTTC.